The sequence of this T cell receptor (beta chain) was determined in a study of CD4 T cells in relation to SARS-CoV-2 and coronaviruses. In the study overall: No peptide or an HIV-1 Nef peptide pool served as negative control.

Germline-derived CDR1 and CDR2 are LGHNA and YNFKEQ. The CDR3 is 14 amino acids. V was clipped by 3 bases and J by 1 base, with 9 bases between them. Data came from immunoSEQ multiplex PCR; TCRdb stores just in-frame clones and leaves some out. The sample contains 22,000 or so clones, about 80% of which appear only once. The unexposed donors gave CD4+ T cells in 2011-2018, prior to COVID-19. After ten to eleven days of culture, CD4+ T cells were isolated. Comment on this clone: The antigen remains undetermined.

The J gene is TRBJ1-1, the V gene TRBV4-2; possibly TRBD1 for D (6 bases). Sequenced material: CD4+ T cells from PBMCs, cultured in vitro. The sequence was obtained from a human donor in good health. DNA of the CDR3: TGTGCCAGCAGCCAGAGGGGGGGGAACACTGAAGCTTTCTTT. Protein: CASSQRGGNTEAFF.